This passage covers 29 T cell receptor beta chains from one sample sequenced in a study of radiotherapy plus CTLA-4 blockade in lung cancer. Produced via immunoSEQ multiplex PCR; TCRdb's table is partial and in-frame only. Seen here are tens of thousands of clones, more than 75% observed once, and the top ten hold more than 2%. Sequencing was performed on peripheral blood, taken from a patient treated with radiotherapy plus ipilimumab. The receptors were gathered from a human donor with non-small cell lung cancer who had a partial response to radiotherapy plus ipilimumab.

The chain couples TRBV4-1 to TRBJ2-7; 10 nucleotides line up with TRBD2. Per germline, CDR1 MGHRA and CDR2 YSYEKL. Trimming cost V 1 base and J 4 bases; bases outside gene matches: 1. The CDR3 spans 14 residues. In DNA form, the CDR3 reads TGCGCCAGCAGCCAAGCACTAGCGGGATACGAGCAGTACGTC. It translates to CASSQALAGYEQYV.

CDR3 DNA sequence: TGTGCCAGCAGCCAAGGGGAAGGGGGCCTCGGTCAGCCCCAGCATTTT. Translation: CASSQGEGGLGQPQHF. The chain joins TRBV4-2 to TRBJ1-5; the match to TRBD1 covers 7 bases. Germline-derived CDR1 and CDR2 are LGHNA and YNFKEQ. CDR3 length: 16 residues. V shed 1 base and J 6 bases; nucleotides not matched to a gene: 9.

This chain joins TRBV18 and TRBJ2-5; D is unresolved. This CDR3 spans 14 amino acids. Germline lookup yields CDR1 KGHSH and CDR2 LQKENI. Trimming cost V 0 bases and J 1 base, with 6 bases left between them. This CDR3 reads CASSPPNSQETQYF. The CDR3 DNA reads TGTGCCAGCTCACCACCCAACAGCCAAGAGACCCAGTACTTC.

There are a few counts of this clone. The J gene is TRBJ1-5, the V gene TRBV19; a weak D match, TRBD1 (6 bases). The CDR3 loop spans 13 amino acids. V was shortened by 8 bases and J by 5 bases, with 13 bases between the two germline ends. The germline gives CDR1 LNHDA, CDR2 SQIVND (reference sequence). Written as DNA, the CDR3 is TGTGCCAGTGGGCAGGGGATTTATCAGCCCCAGCATTTT. Translation gives CASGQGIYQPQHF.

The J gene is TRBJ2-2, the V gene TRBV2; 7 bases agree with TRBD1. Germline-derived CDR1 and CDR2 are SNHLY and FYNNEI. V shed 6 bases, J shed 1 base, and the junction held 8 bases outside the gene matches. This CDR3 has 16 amino acids. The CDR3 protein is CASRADRVENTGELFF. The CDR3 bases are TGTGCCAGCAGGGCAGACAGGGTGGAGAACACCGGGGAGCTGTTTTTT.

In its sample, this clone was seen a few times. V gene TRBV6-5 combines with J gene TRBJ1-2, with D tentatively TRBD1 (5 bases). CDR1 and CDR2 (germline): MNHEY, SVGAGI. Deletions cut 5 bases from V and 6 bases from J, with 16 bases between. The CDR3 runs 14 residues. CDR3 nucleotide sequence: TGTGCCAGCAGTGAAGTTGGGGGGAGGGATGGCTACACCTTC. Translation: CASSEVGGRDGYTF.

The chain uses TRBV7-9 and TRBJ2-3; TRBD1 aligns across 9 bases. The V gene's germline CDR1 is SEHNR and CDR2 FQNEAQ (reference sequence). This CDR3 is 18 amino acids long. The junction had 8 bases not matched to a gene; V was cut back by 1 base and J by 0 bases. CDR3 in amino acids: CASSLGGTGFGSTDTQYF. The CDR3, as DNA: TGTGCCAGCAGCTTAGGAGGGACAGGGTTTGGTAGCACAGATACGCAGTATTTT.

The rearrangement uses TRBV9 and TRBJ2-3, with a weak D call TRBD2 (7 bases). Trimming removed 4 bases at V and 2 bases at J, with 17 bases between. The CDR3 is 16 residues long. Germline V CDR1 and CDR2: SGDLS, YYNGEE. CDR3 sequence: CASSPSGTKYTDTQYF. Here the CDR3 DNA reads TGTGCCAGCAGCCCGAGCGGGACAAAGTACACAGATACGCAGTATTTT.

The chain joins TRBV5-1 to TRBJ2-7; 7 bases line up with TRBD1. The V gene's germline CDR1 is SGHRS and CDR2 YFSETQ. Unmatched junction bases numbered 4, after V lost 0 bases and J lost 7 bases. This CDR3 has 13 residues. The CDR3 bases are TGCGCCAGCAGCTTGGACAGGGGTGGGGAGCAGTACTTC. It yields the protein CASSLDRGGEQYF.

This rearrangement joins TRBV5-1 to TRBJ1-4; 7 bases agree with TRBD1. The trim removed 0 bases at V and 3 bases at J, leaving 5 bases unmatched. The CDR3 is 16 residues long. Germline V CDR1 and CDR2: SGHRS, YFSETQ. The CDR3 sequence: CASSLGDSRSNEKLFF. DNA for the CDR3: TGCGCCAGCAGCTTGGGGGACAGCCGTTCTAATGAAAAACTGTTTTTT. The whole variable domain, remainder taken from reference TRBV5-1 and TRBJ1-4, is KAGVTQTPRYLIKTRGQQVTLSCSPISGHRSVSWYQQTPGQGLQFLFEYFSETQRNKGNFPGRFSGRQFSNSRSEMNVSTLELGDSALYLCASSLGDSRSNEKLFFGSGTQLSVL.

This chain connects TRBV9 to TRBJ1-2, with D tentatively TRBD1 (6 bases). V lost 0 bases to trimming and J lost 5 bases, with 17 bases between them. The CDR3 loop spans 16 amino acids. Germline V gives CDR1 SGDLS, CDR2 YYNGEE. CDR3 coding DNA: TGTGCCAGCAGCGTAGACCCGGGGGGGCAGCCTTATGGCTACACCTTC. Its translation: CASSVDPGGQPYGYTF.

The V call is TRBV21-1, the J call TRBJ2-7; TRBD2 was called by the table and not checked on the DNA. TRBV21-1 is listed as a pseudogene. The CDR3 extends over 15 amino acids. This chain's CDR3 is CASSNDSGSSYEQYV. CDR3 DNA: TGTGCCAGCAGCAATGATAGCGGGAGCTCCTACGAGCAGTACGTC.

This clone was counted a single time. V gene TRBV6-1 combines with J gene TRBJ2-7, with 7 bases identical to TRBD2. V lost 7 bases and J lost 1; bases outside the gene matches: 7. Germline V gene data show CDR1 as MNHNS and CDR2 as SASEGT. The CDR3 extends over 14 amino acids. The CDR3 DNA reads as TGTGCCAGCACCCCGGGACTATCGTCCTACGAGCAGTACGTC. Encoded protein: CASTPGLSSYEQYV.

The CDR3 DNA follows: TGTGCCAGCAGCTTCCCAACAGACAGCAGCTCCTACAATGAGCAGTTCTTC. Translated, it gives CASSFPTDSSSYNEQFF. The chain couples TRBV5-6 to TRBJ2-1; TRBD1 is a possible D gene (5 bases). Per germline, CDR1 SGHDT and CDR2 YYEEEE. V shed 2 bases and J shed 0 bases, with 15 bases lying between them. This CDR3 has 17 amino acids.

The chain uses TRBV7-9 and TRBJ2-1; TRBD2 matches at 11 bases. Germline V gives CDR1 SEHNR, CDR2 FQNEAQ (reference sequence). The J segment lost 6 bases and the V segment lost 5 bases, leaving 6 bases of the junction unmatched. The CDR3 has 15 residues. CDR3 in amino acids: CASSNSGRALNEQFF. CDR3 coding DNA: TGTGCCAGCAGCAATAGCGGGAGGGCCCTCAATGAGCAGTTCTTC.

The chain links TRBV13 to TRBJ2-7; no clear D. Germline CDR1 is PRHDT and CDR2 is FYEKMQ (reference sequence). The CDR3 spans 11 residues. In nucleotides, the CDR3 is TGTGCCAGCAGCTACCAGAGTAGCTGGGGAGTC. It yields the protein CASSYQSSWGV.

The rearrangement uses TRBV2 and TRBJ1-2; D might be TRBD1 (6 bases). This CDR3 comprises 14 residues. The V end was cut by 2 bases, the J end by 8 bases, with 15 bases between. Germline assignment: CDR1 SNHLY and CDR2 FYNNEI. This CDR3 reads CASSEQGYLYGYTF. CDR3 sequence (DNA): TGTGCCAGCAGTGAACAGGGGTATCTATACGGCTACACCTTC. Supplemented by reference TRBV2 and TRBJ1-2, the full variable domain reads EPEVTQTPSHQVTQMGQEVILRCVPISNHLYFYWYRQILGQKVEFLVSFYNNEISEKSEIFDDQFSVERPDGSNFTLKIRSTKLEDSAMYFCASSEQGYLYGYTFGSGTRLTVV.

The V and J genes are TRBV5-6 and TRBJ2-7, with a possible D match to TRBD1 (5 bases). This CDR3 is 15 amino acids long. Germline V gene sequence: CDR1 SGHDT, CDR2 YYEEEE. V lost 4 bases and J 3 bases, leaving 17 bases between the germline ends. This CDR3 is CASSLGRSGNYEQYV. DNA of the CDR3: TGTGCCAGCAGCCTGGGCCGCTCAGGGAACTACGAGCAGTACGTC.

V is TRBV29-1 and J is TRBJ2-1; no clear D gene. Trimming took off 7 bases at V and 9 bases at J, with 10 bases between the two ends. The length of the CDR3 is 10 residues. Germline V lookup: CDR1 SQVTM, CDR2 ANQGSEA. The CDR3 DNA follows: TGCAGCGGGAAGTCGGGTGAGCAGTTCTTC. Translated: CSGKSGEQFF.

The chain has TRBV5-6 and TRBJ1-1; 8 bases are shared with TRBD1. The V gene end was trimmed by 4 bases and the J gene end by 4 bases; junction bases not matched to a gene: 15. Germline V gives CDR1 SGHDT, CDR2 YYEEEE. The CDR3 has 17 residues. The CDR3 nucleotides read TGTGCCAGCAGCCCCGACAGGGGCGTGAGATTACGCACTGAAGCTTTCTTT. Translated, it gives CASSPDRGVRLRTEAFF. Variable domain in full (rest from reference TRBV5-6 and TRBJ1-1): DAGVTQSPTHLIKTRGQQVTLRCSPKSGHDTVSWYQQALGQGPQFIFQYYEEEERQRGNFPDRFSGHQFPNYSSELNVNALLLGDSALYLCASSPDRGVRLRTEAFFGQGTRLTVV.

The chain is built from TRBV28 and TRBJ1-2; D possibly corresponds to TRBD1 (5 bases). Between the trimmed V and J ends, which lost 8 bases and 0 bases, there was a span of 16 bases. The CDR3 has 15 amino acids. Germline loops: CDR1 MDHEN, CDR2 SYDVKM. The CDR3 region is CASSPKGIANYGYTF. Here the CDR3 DNA reads TGTGCCAGCTCACCAAAGGGGATAGCTAACTATGGCTACACCTTC.

This clone showed up just a few times. V and J are TRBV9 and TRBJ1-4, with 7 positions matching TRBD1. Germline V gene data show CDR1 as SGDLS and CDR2 as YYNGEE. CDR3 length: 13 residues. The V and J ends lost 8 bases and 7 bases, in that order; junction bases with no gene match: 8. For the CDR3, the DNA is TGTGCCAGTAAGGGGGCCGGAGGTGAAAAACTGTTTTTT. Protein product: CASKGAGGEKLFF.

CDR3 coding DNA: TGTGCCAGCAGTTTTGGGGGGAGCTCCTACGAGCAGTACTTC. Translation gives CASSFGGSSYEQYF. This chain uses TRBV28 with TRBJ2-7, with D possibly matching TRBD2 (6 bases). Germline lookup yields CDR1 MDHEN and CDR2 SYDVKM. The germline V and J ends were trimmed by 3 bases and 0 bases, with 9 bases remaining between them. The CDR3 contains 14 residues.

This chain links TRBV7-2 with TRBJ2-1, with 8 bases lining up with TRBD2. Germline values: CDR1 SGHTA, CDR2 FQGNSA. Germline trimming cut 4 bases from V and 7 bases from J; bases unmatched to any gene: 6. CDR3 length: 14 residues. For the CDR3, the DNA is TGTGCCAGCAGCTCAATAGCGGGACCGAATGAGCAGTTCTTC. Translating it yields CASSSIAGPNEQFF.

The V and J genes are TRBV7-2 and TRBJ1-1; TRBD1 agrees at 11 bases. The CDR3 length is 18 residues. After removal of 1 base from V and 4 bases from J, the junction contained 11 bases not matched to a gene. CDR1 and CDR2 from the germline V gene are SGHTA and FQGNSA. CDR3 DNA sequence: TGTGCCAGCAGCTTAGAGGGGACAGGGGGATTGTTGAGCACTGAAGCTTTCTTT. It codes for CASSLEGTGGLLSTEAFF.

This clone was detected once. This rearrangement joins TRBV15 to TRBJ2-3; tentative D call: TRBD1 (6 bases). The CDR3 length is 14 residues. V was cut by 8 bases and J by 0 bases, with 12 bases left in between. Germline V gene lookup returns CDR1 LNHNV and CDR2 YYDKDF (reference sequence). The CDR3 DNA reads TGTGCCACCCAGGACAGCCTTAGCACAGATACGCAGTATTTT. Its translation is CATQDSLSTDTQYF.

This clone has only a few counts. This chain joins TRBV19 and TRBJ2-2, with 8 bases aligning to TRBD2. The CDR3 totals 15 residues. V lost 3 bases, J lost 4 bases, and 4 bases stayed unmatched. CDR1 and CDR2 (germline): LNHDA, SQIVND (reference sequence). The CDR3 here is CASSIPSGSTGELFF. The CDR3 region has the DNA TGTGCCAGTAGTATCCCCAGCGGGAGCACCGGGGAGCTGTTTTTT.

J is TRBJ1-2 and V is TRBV28, with D perhaps matching TRBD1 (6 bases). This CDR3 has 13 amino acids. Deletions cut 3 bases from V and 6 bases from J, with 11 bases between. CDR1 MDHEN and CDR2 SYDVKM come from the germline V gene. CDR3 protein: CASSLRGADGYTF. DNA for the CDR3: TGTGCCAGCAGTTTGCGGGGGGCGGATGGCTACACCTTC.

The chain carries TRBV11-2 and TRBJ2-7; D possibly corresponds to TRBD1 (5 bases). Per the germline V gene, CDR1 is SGHAT and CDR2 is FQNNGV. The CDR3 is made up of 12 amino acids. V gave up 8 bases and J gave up 5 bases, with 13 bases separating them. DNA of the CDR3: TGTGCCAGCGGGGCGAGGTTGAACGAGCAGTACTTC. It is translated as CASGARLNEQYF.